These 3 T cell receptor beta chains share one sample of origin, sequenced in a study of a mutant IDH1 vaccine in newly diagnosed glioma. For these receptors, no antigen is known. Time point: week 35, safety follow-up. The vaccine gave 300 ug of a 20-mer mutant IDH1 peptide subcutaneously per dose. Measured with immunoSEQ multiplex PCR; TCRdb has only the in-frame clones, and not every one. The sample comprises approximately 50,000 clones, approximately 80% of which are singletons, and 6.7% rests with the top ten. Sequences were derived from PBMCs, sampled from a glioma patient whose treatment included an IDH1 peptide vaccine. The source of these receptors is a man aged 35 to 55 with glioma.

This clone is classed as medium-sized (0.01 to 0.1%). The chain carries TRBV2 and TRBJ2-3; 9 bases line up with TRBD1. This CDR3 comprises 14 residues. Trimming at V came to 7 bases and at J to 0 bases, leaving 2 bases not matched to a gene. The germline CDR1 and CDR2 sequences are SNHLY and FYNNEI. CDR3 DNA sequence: TGTGCCAGCAAACAGGGGGCCAGCACAGATACGCAGTATTTT. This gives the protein CASKQGASTDTQYF. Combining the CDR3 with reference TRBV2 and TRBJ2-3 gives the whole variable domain EPEVTQTPSHQVTQMGQEVILRCVPISNHLYFYWYRQILGQKVEFLVSFYNNEISEKSEIFDDQFSVERPDGSNFTLKIRSTKLEDSAMYFCASKQGASTDTQYFGPGTRLTVL.

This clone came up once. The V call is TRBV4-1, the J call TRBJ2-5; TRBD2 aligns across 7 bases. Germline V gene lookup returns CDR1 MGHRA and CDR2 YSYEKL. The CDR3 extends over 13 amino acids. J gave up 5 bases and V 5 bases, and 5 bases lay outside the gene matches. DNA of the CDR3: TGCGCCAGCAGCAAACTAGCGCTGGAGACCCAGTACTTC. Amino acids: CASSKLALETQYF.

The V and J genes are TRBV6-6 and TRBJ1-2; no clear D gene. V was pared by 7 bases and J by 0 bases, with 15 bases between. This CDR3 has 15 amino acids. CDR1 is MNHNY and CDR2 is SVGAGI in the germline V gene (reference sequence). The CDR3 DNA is TGTGCCAGCACCCCAAGTTGGGAGACTAACTATGGCTACACCTTC. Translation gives CASTPSWETNYGYTF.